The 10 T cell receptor beta chains below were found in one sample sequenced in a study of sequential checkpoint blockade in melanoma. The assay was immunoSEQ multiplex PCR, and TCRdb's table has in-frame clones only and misses some. The top ten clones hold around 23% of a sample with under 40,000 clones, approximately 86% of them seen once. This sample's treatment: randomized to nivolumab then ipilimumab (arm A) or the reverse (arm B). Sequencing used CD8+ T cells sorted from blood (inferred from file names), obtained from a patient given nivolumab and ipilimumab in sequence. The receptors shown here come from a human donor with melanoma.

The gene calls are TRBV29-1 and TRBJ1-1, with D maybe TRBD1 (6 bases). From germline, CDR1 is SQVTM and CDR2 ANQGSEA. Trimming shortened V by 6 bases and J by 1 base, and 18 bases separated the two germline ends. CDR3 length: 15 residues. CDR3 bases: TGCAGCGTGAGGGGGACACCCACCACGAACACTGAAGCTTTCTTT. As protein: CSVRGTPTTNTEAFF.

This clone was seen a few times. This chain links TRBV6-5 with TRBJ2-1; TRBD1 matches 10 bases. The CDR3 runs to 15 residues. After removal of 2 bases from V and 4 bases from J, the junction contained 2 bases not matched to a gene. CDR1 is MNHEY and CDR2 is SVGAGI in the germline V gene. In DNA form, the CDR3 reads TGTGCCAGCAGTTACCGGGGACAGGGGTACAATGAGCAGTTCTTC. It is translated as CASSYRGQGYNEQFF.

The rearrangement uses TRBV10-3 and TRBJ2-5; 11 nucleotides match TRBD2. Losses at the gene ends were 4 bases for V and 2 bases for J; bases not matched to a gene: 9. This CDR3 region has 17 residues. The germline V gene has CDR1 ENHRY and CDR2 SYGVKD. The CDR3 DNA sequence: TGTGCCATCAGTGGGCTTGGGACTAGCGGAACGCAAGAGACCCAGTACTTC. It translates to CAISGLGTSGTQETQYF.

This chain links TRBV14 with TRBJ2-7; the match to TRBD1 covers 8 bases. The CDR3 sequence is 14 residues long. J was trimmed by 7 bases and V by 6 bases; bases with no gene match: 11. CDR1 is SGHDN, CDR2 FVKESK, per germline. CDR3 amino acids: CASSSRQGIGEQYF. Here the CDR3 DNA reads TGTGCCAGCAGTTCGCGACAGGGGATAGGGGAGCAGTACTTC.

The chain links TRBV11-2 to TRBJ2-3, with D tentatively TRBD1 (6 bases). CDR1 SGHAT and CDR2 FQNNGV come from the germline V gene. The CDR3 consists of 16 residues. V lost 1 base, J lost 2 bases, and 13 bases lay in between. CDR3 protein: CASSLAAGDPTDTQYF. The CDR3 DNA sequence: TGTGCCAGCAGCTTAGCAGCAGGGGACCCCACAGATACGCAGTATTTT.

The rearrangement joins TRBV10-3 to TRBJ2-7; 9 bases are a match to TRBD2. Per germline, CDR1 ENHRY and CDR2 SYGVKD. The CDR3 is 15 residues long. The V segment lost 2 bases and the J segment 3 bases; nucleotides outside the gene matches: 5. CDR3 in DNA: TGTGCCATCAGTGAGAGATCTAGCGGGGACTACGAGCAGTACTTC. Residues: CAISERSSGDYEQYF.

This rearrangement joins TRBV19 to TRBJ1-2, with D perhaps TRBD1 (5 bases). Trimming shortened V by 3 bases and J by 4 bases, and 6 bases separated the two germline ends. Germline CDR1 and CDR2: LNHDA and SQIVND (reference sequence). The CDR3 spans 12 residues. The CDR3 DNA reads TGTGCCAGTAGTATTGACAGCTATGGCTACACCTTC. This encodes CASSIDSYGYTF.

This clone was seen once. J is TRBJ2-1 and V is TRBV19, with 7 positions matching TRBD2. This CDR3 spans 15 amino acids. After removal of 4 bases from V and 4 bases from J, the junction contained 7 bases not matched to a gene. Per the germline V gene, CDR1 is LNHDA and CDR2 is SQIVND (reference sequence). The CDR3 reads CASSNGREEYNEQFF. The CDR3 DNA follows: TGTGCCAGTAGTAATGGCCGGGAGGAGTACAATGAGCAGTTCTTC.

This chain uses TRBV10-2 with TRBJ2-7; 9 positions agree with TRBD1. Trimming cost V 8 bases and J 5 bases; bases outside gene matches: 7. Germline assignment: CDR1 WSHSY and CDR2 SAAADI. This CDR3 comprises 13 residues. CDR3 region: CASGDRVGDEQYF. The CDR3 DNA sequence: TGCGCCAGCGGGGACAGGGTAGGAGACGAGCAGTACTTC.

This chain connects TRBV2 to TRBJ2-1, with D perhaps TRBD1 (5 bases). Trimming removed 3 bases at V and 6 bases at J, with 12 bases between. Germline values: CDR1 SNHLY, CDR2 FYNNEI. The CDR3 consists of 14 residues. Here the CDR3 DNA reads TGTGCCAGCAGTGATTTTTCCAGGGTCAATGAGCAGTTCTTC. Its translation: CASSDFSRVNEQFF. Complete variable domain (other parts from reference TRBV2 and TRBJ2-1): EPEVTQTPSHQVTQMGQEVILRCVPISNHLYFYWYRQILGQKVEFLVSFYNNEISEKSEIFDDQFSVERPDGSNFTLKIRSTKLEDSAMYFCASSDFSRVNEQFFGPGTRLTVL.